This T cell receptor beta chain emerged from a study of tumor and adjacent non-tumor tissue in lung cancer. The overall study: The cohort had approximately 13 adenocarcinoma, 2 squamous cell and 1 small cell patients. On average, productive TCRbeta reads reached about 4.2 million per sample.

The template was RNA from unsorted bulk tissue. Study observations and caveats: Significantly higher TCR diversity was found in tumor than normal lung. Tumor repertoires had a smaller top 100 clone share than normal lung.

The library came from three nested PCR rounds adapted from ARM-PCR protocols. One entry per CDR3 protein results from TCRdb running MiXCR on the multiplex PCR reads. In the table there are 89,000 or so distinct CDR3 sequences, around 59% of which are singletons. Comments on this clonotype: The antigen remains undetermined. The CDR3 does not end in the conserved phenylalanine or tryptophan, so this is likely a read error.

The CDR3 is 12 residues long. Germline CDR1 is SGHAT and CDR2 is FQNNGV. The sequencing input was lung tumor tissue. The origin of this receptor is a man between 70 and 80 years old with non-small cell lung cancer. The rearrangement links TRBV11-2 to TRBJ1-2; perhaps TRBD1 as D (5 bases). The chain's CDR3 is CASTAGDYSYTL. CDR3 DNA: TGTGCCAGCACCGCGGGGGACTATAGCTACACCCTC.